This T cell receptor beta chain is from a study of blood T cells in healthy people across ages (dated by TCRdb to between 2015 and 2017). Context from the whole study: In model experiments, template switching captured roughly one uniquely barcoded TCR beta cDNA molecule for every two T cells. To track age-related changes in TCR beta repertoire diversity, the study relied on deep sequencing normalized with unique cDNA molecular identifiers. The donors were divided into four age groups: young (average approximately 16 years), middle-aged (around 37), aged (approximately 62) and long-lived (roughly 88). To avoid experimental bias, donors of different ages were randomly spread across the sequencing lanes. Two additional independent replicas of 1 million unique cDNA reads from the same blood draw were analyzed for two donors (one aged 18 to 30 and one aged 80 or older). The investigation overall reported the following: Total diversity estimates from one million sequenced T cells were considered lower bounds and underestimates. A strong correlation was found between observed TCR beta diversity and the percentage of naive T cells measured by flow cytometry. Because profiling used bulk unsorted PBMCs, naive and antigen-experienced compartments could not be compared conclusively. The long-lived group showed more naive CD4+ T cells, fewer expanded clones and increased TCR diversity than the aged group, suggesting age selection. Observed TCR beta diversity per million T cells fell roughly linearly with age, and a significant reduction was already apparent by age around 40. Because the CMV infection status of the donors was unknown, age-related changes in expanded clonotypes may potentially have been confounded.

The germline V gene sets CDR1 to MDHEN and CDR2 to SYDVKM. V trim: 3 bases; J trim: 4 bases; unmatched bases: 8. From its cysteine to its phenylalanine, the CDR3 spans 17 amino acids. The entry retains the CDR3 DNA only, 51 bases that are in frame from base 1. Library prep was done by 5' RACE. The run used an Illumina HiSeq 2500. A second roughly 6 to 12 cycle PCR used a sample-barcoded 5' primer and a J-beta primer mix. Each TCR beta cDNA molecule received a unique molecular identifier from a template-switch 5' adaptor carrying 12 random nucleotides. Each sample yielded at least 2.5 million CDR3-containing paired-end reads. All of the RNA was converted into first-strand cDNA using the Mint cDNA synthesis kit, with a TRBC-specific oligonucleotide serving as the primer. Following uracil-DNA glycosylase treatment, all cDNA underwent a first 18-cycle PCR with the universal primers M1SS and BC2_uni_R. Turning to the authors' computational methods: Each sample was normalized by randomly selecting 1 million high-quality reads, each carrying a distinct molecular identifier. Reads sharing molecular identifiers were discarded rather than binned into consensus sequences. MiTCR, with a Q25 quality threshold and the strictest error-elimination algorithm, was used for CDR3 identification, clonotype clustering and error correction. Lower-bound total TCR beta diversity was estimated with a nonparametric unseen species model using Euler transformation. The raw public reads went through TCRdb reprocessing: fastp at Q25, MiXCR clone calling, in-frame beta chains kept. Rows merge per CDR3 protein into single entries with the most common DNA and genes. These V and J calls are TCRdb output, not the study's own analysis. The sample table contains over 1,500,000 distinct CDR3 sequences; only one count was recorded for around 48% of them. Approximately 2.1% of the sample is taken by the ten largest.

This clonotype was detected only a few times. Its target antigen remains unknown. The input lacks base qualities; no much larger clone sits a single base away. Systemically healthy Caucasian individuals from Russia, over 30 in total and aged about 6 to 95 years, were included as donors. Roughly 9.5 milliliters of peripheral blood were drawn from each donor into EDTA-treated Vacutainer tubes. Ficoll-Paque density-gradient centrifugation was used to isolate PBMCs, with at least 7 million per sample. Total RNA was extracted from PBMCs with Trizol reagent, with at least 6 micrograms obtained per sample. Naive CD45RAhigh/CD27high T cell percentages were measured by flow cytometry on a PBMC aliquot from every donor.

The TCR comes from a woman in her 40s in good health. The V and J genes are TRBV28 and TRBJ2-7; TRBD2 aligns with 14 central bases. Sequencing was performed on blood. The DNA reads as follows: TGTGCCAGCAGTTTGACTAGCGGGGGGGCATCCATTTACGAGCAGTACTTC. This codes for CASSLTSGGASIYEQYF.